The source of this TCR beta chain is a study of T cells in Graves' hyperthyroidism and ophthalmopathy. Study-wide findings and caveats: Clonotypes that were expanded in thyroid above 0.001 mostly appeared in blood too.

This clonotype was seen ten or more times. Antigen specificity is unknown. Template material for amplifying TCR beta CDR3 regions consisted of RNA transcripts. The primer set for the first-round RT-PCR of the TCR CDR3 was HTBI. A single record per CDR3 protein comes from TCRdb applying MiXCR to the multiplex PCR reads. Here the sample spans roughly 570,000 distinct CDR3 sequences, under 60% being singletons. In making diagnoses, clinical symptoms, serum thyroxine and TRAb, thyroid ultrasound and orbital computed tomography were all used. The source material was peripheral blood or thyroid tissue (not recorded which). The receptor was isolated from an adult woman with Graves' disease, either hyperthyroidism or ophthalmopathy (not recorded which).

CDR3 sequence (DNA): TGTGCCAGCAGCTTATTTTGGACTAGCGGGGAGACCCAGTACTTC. The encoded protein is CASSLFWTSGETQYF. The V gene is TRBV11-2, the J gene TRBJ2-5, with 11 bases aligning to TRBD2. The V and J ends lost 2 bases and 5 bases, in that order; junction bases with no gene match: 4. This CDR3 is built from 15 residues. Per the germline V gene, CDR1 is SGHAT and CDR2 is FQNNGV.